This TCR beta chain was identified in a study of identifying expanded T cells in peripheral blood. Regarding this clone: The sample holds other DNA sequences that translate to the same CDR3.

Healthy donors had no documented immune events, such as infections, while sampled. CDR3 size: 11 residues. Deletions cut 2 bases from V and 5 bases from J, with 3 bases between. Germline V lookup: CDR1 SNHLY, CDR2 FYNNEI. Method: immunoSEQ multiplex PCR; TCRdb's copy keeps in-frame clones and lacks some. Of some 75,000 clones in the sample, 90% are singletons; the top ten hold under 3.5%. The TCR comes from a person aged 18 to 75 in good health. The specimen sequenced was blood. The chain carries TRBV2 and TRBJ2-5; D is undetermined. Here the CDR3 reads CASSERETQYF. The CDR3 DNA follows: TGTGCCAGCAGTGAAAGGGAGACCCAGTACTTC.